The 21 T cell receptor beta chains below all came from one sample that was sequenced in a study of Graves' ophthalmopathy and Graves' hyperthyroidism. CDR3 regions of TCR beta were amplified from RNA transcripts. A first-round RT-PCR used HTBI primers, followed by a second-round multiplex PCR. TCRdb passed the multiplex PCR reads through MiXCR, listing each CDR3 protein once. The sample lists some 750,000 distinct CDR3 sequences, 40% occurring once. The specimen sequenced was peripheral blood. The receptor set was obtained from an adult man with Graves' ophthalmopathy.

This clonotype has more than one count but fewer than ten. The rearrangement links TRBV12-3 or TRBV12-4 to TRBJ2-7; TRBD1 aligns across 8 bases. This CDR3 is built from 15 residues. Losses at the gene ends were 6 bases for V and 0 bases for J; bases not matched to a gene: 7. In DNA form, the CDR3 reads TGTGCCAGCAGAAGGCGAGGACAGGGCTCCTACGAGCAGTACTTC. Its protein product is CASRRRGQGSYEQYF.

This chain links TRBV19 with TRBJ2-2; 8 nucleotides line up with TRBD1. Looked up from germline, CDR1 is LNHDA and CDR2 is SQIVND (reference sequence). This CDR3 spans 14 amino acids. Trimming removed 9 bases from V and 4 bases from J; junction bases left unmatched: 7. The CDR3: CASSRGQGTGELFF. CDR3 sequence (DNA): TGTGCCAGCAGCCGAGGACAGGGCACCGGGGAGCTGTTTTTT.

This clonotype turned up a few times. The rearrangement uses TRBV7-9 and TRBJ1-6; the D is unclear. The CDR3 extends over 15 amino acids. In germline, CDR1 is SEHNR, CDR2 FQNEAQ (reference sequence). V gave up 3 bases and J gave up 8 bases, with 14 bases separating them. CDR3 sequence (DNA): TGTGCCAGCAGCTTTCAACCCGGGCGGTATTCACCCCTCCACTTT. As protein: CASSFQPGRYSPLHF.

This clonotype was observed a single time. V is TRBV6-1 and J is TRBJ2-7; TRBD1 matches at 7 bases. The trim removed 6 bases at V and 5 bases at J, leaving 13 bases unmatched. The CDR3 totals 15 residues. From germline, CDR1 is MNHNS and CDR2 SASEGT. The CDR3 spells CASSYLNRGQDEQYF. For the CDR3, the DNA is TGTGCCAGCAGCTACCTGAACAGGGGTCAAGACGAGCAGTACTTC.

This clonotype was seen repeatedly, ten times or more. The CDR3 DNA reads TGTGCCATCAGTCCAAACCTGGGAGCAGGGAACACCGGGGAGCTGTTTTTT. It encodes CAISPNLGAGNTGELFF. V and J are TRBV10-3 and TRBJ2-2; TRBD2 might be the D (5 bases). There are 17 residues in the CDR3. With 5 bases removed from V and 1 base from J, the gap between germline ends came to 17 bases. Per germline, CDR1 ENHRY and CDR2 SYGVKD.

CDR3: CATSPVLGDGELFF. CDR3 bases: TGTGCCACCAGTCCCGTCCTCGGGGACGGGGAGCTGTTTTTT. The genes are TRBV9 and TRBJ2-2; D possibly corresponds to TRBD2 (5 bases). Germline CDR1 reads SGDLS; CDR2 reads YYNGEE. V shed 9 bases and J shed 7 bases, with 19 bases lying between them. The CDR3 contains 14 residues. Filled out from reference TRBV9 and TRBJ2-2, the complete variable domain reads DSGVTQTPKHLITATGQRVTLRCSPRSGDLSVYWYQQSLDQGLQFLIQYYNGEERAKGNILERFSAQQFPDLHSELNLSSLELGDSALYFCATSPVLGDGELFFGEGSRLTVL.

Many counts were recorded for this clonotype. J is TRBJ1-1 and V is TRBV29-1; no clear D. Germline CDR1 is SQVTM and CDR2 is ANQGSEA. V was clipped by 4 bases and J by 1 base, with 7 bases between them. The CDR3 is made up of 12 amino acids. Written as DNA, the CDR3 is TGCAGCGTTGGGGCGGGGAACACTGAAGCTTTCTTT. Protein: CSVGAGNTEAFF.

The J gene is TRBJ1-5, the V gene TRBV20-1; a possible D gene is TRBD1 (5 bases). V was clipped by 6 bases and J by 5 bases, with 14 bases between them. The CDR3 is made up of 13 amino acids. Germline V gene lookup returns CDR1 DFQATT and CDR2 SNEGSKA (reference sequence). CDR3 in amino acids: CSATDSPDQPQHF. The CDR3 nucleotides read TGCAGTGCCACTGACAGTCCTGATCAGCCCCAGCATTTT.

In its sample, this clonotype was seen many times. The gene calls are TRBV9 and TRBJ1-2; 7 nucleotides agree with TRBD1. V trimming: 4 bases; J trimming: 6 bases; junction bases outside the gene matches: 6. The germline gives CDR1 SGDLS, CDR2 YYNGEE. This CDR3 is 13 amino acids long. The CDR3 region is CASSPGQMDGYTF. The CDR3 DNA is TGTGCCAGCAGCCCGGGACAGATGGATGGCTACACCTTC.

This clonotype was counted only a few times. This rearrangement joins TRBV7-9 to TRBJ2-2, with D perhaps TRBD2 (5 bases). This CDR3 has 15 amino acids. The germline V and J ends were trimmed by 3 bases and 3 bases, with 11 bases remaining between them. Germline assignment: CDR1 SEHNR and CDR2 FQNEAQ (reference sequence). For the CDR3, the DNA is TGTGCCAGCAGCTTGAGAGGGCGCGACACCGGGGAGCTGTTTTTT. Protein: CASSLRGRDTGELFF.

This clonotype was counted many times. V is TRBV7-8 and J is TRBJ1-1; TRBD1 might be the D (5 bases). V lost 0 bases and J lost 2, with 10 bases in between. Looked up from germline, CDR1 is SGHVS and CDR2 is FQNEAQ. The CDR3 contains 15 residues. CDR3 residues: CASSLAQDLNTEAFF. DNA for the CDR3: TGTGCCAGCAGCTTAGCACAGGACCTTAACACTGAAGCTTTCTTT.

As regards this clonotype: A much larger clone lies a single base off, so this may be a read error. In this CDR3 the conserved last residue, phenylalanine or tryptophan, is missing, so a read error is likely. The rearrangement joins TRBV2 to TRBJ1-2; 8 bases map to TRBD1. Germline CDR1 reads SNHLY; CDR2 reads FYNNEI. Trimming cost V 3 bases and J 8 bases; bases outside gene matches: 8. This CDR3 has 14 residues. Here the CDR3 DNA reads TGTGCCAGCAGTGAGGGTGCCCGGACAGGGGGCTACACCTAC. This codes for CASSEGARTGGYTY.

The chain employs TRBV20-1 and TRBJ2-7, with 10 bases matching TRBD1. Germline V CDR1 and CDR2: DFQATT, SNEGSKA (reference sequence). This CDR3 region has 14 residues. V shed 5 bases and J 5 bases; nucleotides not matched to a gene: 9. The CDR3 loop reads CSAGAGTGEDEQYF. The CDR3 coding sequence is TGCAGTGCTGGAGCAGGGACAGGGGAGGACGAGCAGTACTTC.

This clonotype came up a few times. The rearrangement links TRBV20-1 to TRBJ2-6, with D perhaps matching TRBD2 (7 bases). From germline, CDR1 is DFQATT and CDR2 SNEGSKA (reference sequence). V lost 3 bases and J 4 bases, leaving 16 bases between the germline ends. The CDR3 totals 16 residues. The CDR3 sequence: CSASRDGGPGANVLTF. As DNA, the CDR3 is TGCAGTGCTAGTAGGGACGGGGGGCCGGGGGCCAACGTCCTGACTTTC.

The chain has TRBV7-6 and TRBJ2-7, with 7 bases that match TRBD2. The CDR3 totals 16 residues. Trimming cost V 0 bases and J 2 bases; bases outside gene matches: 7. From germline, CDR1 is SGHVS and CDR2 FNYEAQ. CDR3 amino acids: CASSLAGGIGAYEQYF. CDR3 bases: TGTGCCAGCAGCTTAGCGGGGGGGATAGGGGCCTACGAGCAGTACTTC.

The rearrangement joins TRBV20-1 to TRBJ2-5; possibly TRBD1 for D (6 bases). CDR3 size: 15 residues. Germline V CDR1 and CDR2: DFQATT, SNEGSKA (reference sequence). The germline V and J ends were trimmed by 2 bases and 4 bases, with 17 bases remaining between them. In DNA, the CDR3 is TGCAGTGCTAGAAGACGGCAGGGGATTGGAGAGACCCAGTACTTC. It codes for CSARRRQGIGETQYF.

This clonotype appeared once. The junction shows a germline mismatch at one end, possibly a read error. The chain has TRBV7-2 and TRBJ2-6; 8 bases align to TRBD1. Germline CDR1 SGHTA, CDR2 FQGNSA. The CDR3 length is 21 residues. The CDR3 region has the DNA TGCGCCAGCAGCCAGATAATCAGCCGACAGGGGCACCACTCTGGGGCCAACGTCCTGACTTTC. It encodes CASSQIISRQGHHSGANVLTF.

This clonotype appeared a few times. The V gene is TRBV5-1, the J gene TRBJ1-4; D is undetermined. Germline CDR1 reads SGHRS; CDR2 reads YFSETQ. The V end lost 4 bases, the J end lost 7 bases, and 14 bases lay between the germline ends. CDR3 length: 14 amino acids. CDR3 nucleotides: TGCGCCAGCAGCCAGACCCCGAATTCTGAAAAACTGTTTTTT. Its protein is CASSQTPNSEKLFF.

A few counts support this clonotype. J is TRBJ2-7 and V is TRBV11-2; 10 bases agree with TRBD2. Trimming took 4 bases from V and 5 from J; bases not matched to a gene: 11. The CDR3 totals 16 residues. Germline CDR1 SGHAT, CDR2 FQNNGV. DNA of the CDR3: TGTGCCAGCAGCTCGAAATCTAGCGGGAGTCCGGACGAGCAGTACTTC. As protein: CASSSKSSGSPDEQYF.

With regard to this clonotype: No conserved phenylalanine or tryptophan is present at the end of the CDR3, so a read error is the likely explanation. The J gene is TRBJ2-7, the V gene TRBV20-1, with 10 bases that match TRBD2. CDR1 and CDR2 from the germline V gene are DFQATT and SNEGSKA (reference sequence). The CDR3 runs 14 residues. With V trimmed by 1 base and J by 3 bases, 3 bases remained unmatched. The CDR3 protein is CSARASGSFYEQYC. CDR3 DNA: TGCAGTGCTAGAGCTAGCGGGAGTTTCTACGAGCAGTACTGC.

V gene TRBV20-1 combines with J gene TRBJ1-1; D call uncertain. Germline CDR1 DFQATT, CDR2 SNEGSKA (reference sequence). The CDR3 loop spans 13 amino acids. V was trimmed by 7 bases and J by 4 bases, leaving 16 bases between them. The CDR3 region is CSVRSGFGTEAFF. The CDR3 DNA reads TGCAGTGTTAGGAGCGGGTTTGGCACTGAAGCTTTCTTT.